Listed here are 30 T cell receptor beta chains from one sample, sequenced in a study of blood T cell repertoires in COVID-19. Clones were sequenced by immunoSEQ multiplex PCR, and TCRdb holds only the in-frame ones, with some missing. The sample holds roughly 400,000 clones; approximately 92% are singletons and the top ten take 0.9% to 1.2%. The sample taken for sequencing was PBMCs or T cells enriched from blood (not recorded which). The receptors originated from a man between 25 and 39 years old who had recovered from COVID-19.

The chain employs TRBV27 and TRBJ2-5; 12 nucleotides align to TRBD1. The CDR3 covers 15 residues. Germline CDR1 reads MNHEY; CDR2 reads SMNVEV (reference sequence). J was trimmed by 4 bases and V by 4 bases; bases with no gene match: 4. Here the CDR3 reads CASSYGTGGRETQYF. In DNA form, the CDR3 reads TGTGCCAGCAGTTACGGGACAGGGGGCCGAGAGACCCAGTACTTC.

This chain joins TRBV7-2 and TRBJ1-2, with 7 bases fitting TRBD1. The length of the CDR3 is 17 residues. Per germline, CDR1 SGHTA and CDR2 FQGNSA. V lost 7 bases, J lost 6 bases, and 20 bases stayed unmatched. CDR3 sequence reads: CASTTPGQRPIFNGYTF. CDR3 DNA sequence: TGTGCCAGCACAACGCCGGGACAGCGACCGATCTTTAATGGCTACACCTTC.

The J gene is TRBJ2-7, the V gene TRBV6-5, with 9 bases matching TRBD1. Trimming removed 6 bases from V and 7 bases from J; junction bases left unmatched: 4. The germline CDR1 and CDR2 sequences are MNHEY and SVGAGI. The CDR3 sequence is 12 residues long. The chain's CDR3 is CASRRQGGEQYF. DNA for the CDR3: TGTGCCAGCAGAAGACAGGGGGGAGAGCAGTACTTC.

The chain has TRBV12-3 or TRBV12-4 and TRBJ1-1, with D possibly TRBD1 on 6 matching bases. CDR3 length: 13 residues. With 5 bases removed from V and 5 bases from J, the gap between germline ends came to 12 bases. CDR3 DNA sequence: TGTGCCAGCAGTCTCAAAAGGGGGACTGAAGCTTTCTTT. It specifies CASSLKRGTEAFF.

The chain's CDR3 is CASSLVRGETQYF. Written as DNA, the CDR3 is TGTGCCAGCAGCTTAGTGCGGGGGGAGACCCAGTACTTC. The gene calls are TRBV7-8 and TRBJ2-5; 7 nucleotides agree with TRBD2. Unmatched junction bases numbered 1, after V lost 1 base and J lost 5 bases. CDR3 length: 13 amino acids. Looked up from germline, CDR1 is SGHVS and CDR2 is FQNEAQ.

V is TRBV19 and J is TRBJ1-2, with D perhaps matching TRBD1 (6 bases). V was clipped by 2 bases and J by 8 bases, with 9 bases between them. Germline V gives CDR1 LNHDA, CDR2 SQIVND (reference sequence). The CDR3 covers 12 residues. The CDR3 DNA sequence: TGTGCCAGTAGTATATCCAGGGGCGGCTACACCTTC. Protein sequence: CASSISRGGYTF.

This chain uses TRBV18 with TRBJ1-2, with 9 bases matching TRBD1. J was trimmed by 6 bases and V by 5 bases; bases with no gene match: 4. Germline V lookup: CDR1 KGHSH, CDR2 LQKENI. This CDR3 spans 13 amino acids. Here the CDR3 DNA reads TGTGCCAGCTCAATGACAGGGGGAGATGGCTACACCTTC. Its protein is CASSMTGGDGYTF.

This chain connects TRBV7-9 to TRBJ2-7; a weak D match, TRBD2 (6 bases). This CDR3 is built from 14 residues. Trimming shortened V by 7 bases and J by 7 bases, and 20 bases separated the two germline ends. Germline-derived CDR1 and CDR2 are SEHNR and FQNEAQ (reference sequence). The CDR3 DNA reads TGTGCCAGCATCGGGGCGGGATGGGTCGAAGAGCAGTACTTC. Its protein is CASIGAGWVEEQYF. Full variable domain (outside the CDR3, taken from reference TRBV7-9 and TRBJ2-7): DTGVSQNPRHKITKRGQNVTFRCDPISEHNRLYWYRQTLGQGPEFLTYFQNEAQLEKSRLLSDRFSAERPKGSFSTLEIQRTEQGDSAMYLCASIGAGWVEEQYFGPGTRLTVT.

The chain links TRBV5-1 to TRBJ1-1; TRBD1 matches 10 bases. The CDR3 runs to 17 residues. The V gene end was trimmed by 3 bases and the J gene end by 3 bases; junction bases not matched to a gene: 11. Germline CDR1 is SGHRS and CDR2 is YFSETQ. The CDR3 here is CASSSGQGTYFDTEAFF. CDR3 in DNA: TGCGCCAGCAGCTCGGGACAGGGGACATATTTCGACACTGAAGCTTTCTTT.

The chain is built from TRBV19 and TRBJ1-2; D is perhaps TRBD1 (6 bases). This CDR3 is 14 amino acids long. Germline CDR1 LNHDA, CDR2 SQIVND (reference sequence). Trimming removed 4 bases from V and 3 bases from J, with 12 bases in between. The CDR3 here is CASSTQGGDYGYTF. The CDR3 nucleotides are TGTGCCAGTAGTACACAGGGTGGTGACTATGGCTACACCTTC.

The chain links TRBV12-3 or TRBV12-4 to TRBJ1-1, with D unresolved. With 7 bases removed from V and 7 bases from J, the gap between germline ends came to 13 bases. The CDR3 has 12 amino acids. The CDR3 coding sequence is TGTGCCAGCAATCACGACACGGTTGAAGCTTTCTTT. It specifies CASNHDTVEAFF.

The chain joins TRBV2 to TRBJ1-5; TRBD1 is a possible D gene (6 bases). In germline, CDR1 is SNHLY, CDR2 FYNNEI. CDR3 length: 13 residues. The V gene lost 9 bases and the J gene lost 4 bases, with 13 bases spanning the gap. CDR3 region: CASSGDVNQPQHF. DNA for the CDR3: TGTGCCAGTTCAGGGGACGTAAATCAGCCCCAGCATTTT. The whole variable domain, filled in from reference TRBV2 and TRBJ1-5, reads EPEVTQTPSHQVTQMGQEVILRCVPISNHLYFYWYRQILGQKVEFLVSFYNNEISEKSEIFDDQFSVERPDGSNFTLKIRSTKLEDSAMYFCASSGDVNQPQHFGDGTRLSIL.

The chain carries TRBV18 and TRBJ1-2; no definite D call. The CDR3 runs to 13 residues. V was clipped by 6 bases and J by 3 bases, with 11 bases between them. Germline values: CDR1 KGHSH, CDR2 LQKENI. The chain's CDR3 is CASSSAPDYGYTF. The DNA of the CDR3 is TGTGCCAGCTCCAGCGCGCCGGACTATGGCTACACCTTC.

This chain links TRBV7-9 with TRBJ1-6; the D gene is possibly TRBD1 (6 bases). The CDR3 extends over 14 amino acids. Germline V gene sequence: CDR1 SEHNR, CDR2 FQNEAQ (reference sequence). V lost 10 bases and J 7 bases, leaving 17 bases between the germline ends. CDR3 protein: CATEIRGQNSPLHF. For the CDR3, the DNA is TGTGCCACCGAAATTCGGGGACAAAATTCACCCCTCCACTTT.

This clone appeared a few times. The rearrangement links TRBV4-1 to TRBJ2-1; maybe TRBD1 (5 bases). V lost 6 bases and J 1 base, leaving 10 bases between the germline ends. The germline CDR1 and CDR2 sequences are MGHRA and YSYEKL. This CDR3 comprises 14 residues. The CDR3 region is CASRLTGSYNEQFF. CDR3 sequence (DNA): TGCGCCAGCAGGTTAACAGGTTCCTACAATGAGCAGTTCTTC.

This clone was seen only once. The genes are TRBV25-1 and TRBJ1-2, with no clear D. The CDR3 sequence is 17 residues long. Germline V gene data show CDR1 as MGHDK and CDR2 as SYGVNS. The V gene lost 2 bases and the J gene lost 6 bases, with 22 bases spanning the gap. CDR3 sequence (DNA): TGTGCCAGCAGTGAACATCAGGAGGGTTTCACGCGGGATGGCTACACCTTC. Its translation is CASSEHQEGFTRDGYTF.

The chain couples TRBV5-4 to TRBJ2-1; 10 nucleotides align to TRBD2. This CDR3 comprises 16 residues. Unmatched junction bases numbered 7, after V lost 3 bases and J lost 4 bases. Germline V gene lookup returns CDR1 SGHNT and CDR2 YYREEE (reference sequence). The CDR3 nucleotides read TGTGCCAGCAGCTCAGGGACTAGCGCCGGATACAATGAGCAGTTCTTC. It encodes CASSSGTSAGYNEQFF.

This chain uses TRBV20-1 with TRBJ2-1; D unresolved. This CDR3 has 11 amino acids. Per germline, CDR1 DFQATT and CDR2 SNEGSKA (reference sequence). Trimming stripped 5 bases from V and 8 bases from J, with 10 bases between. The CDR3 nucleotides read TGCAGTGCTTCCCCCGGGTATGAGCAGTTCTTC. Translated, it gives CSASPGYEQFF.

The J gene is TRBJ2-1, the V gene TRBV7-2; TRBD2 is a possible D gene (6 bases). Germline loops: CDR1 SGHTA, CDR2 FQGNSA. Between the trimmed V and J ends, which lost 5 bases and 0 bases, there was a span of 14 bases. The CDR3 extends over 16 amino acids. The CDR3 protein is CASSRGLRGSYNEQFF. The CDR3 nucleotides are TGTGCCAGCAGCAGGGGACTCCGGGGCTCCTACAATGAGCAGTTCTTC.

The rearrangement joins TRBV5-4 to TRBJ2-6, with 7 bases matching TRBD1. CDR3 size: 17 residues. The junction had 7 bases not matched to a gene; V was cut back by 0 bases and J by 4 bases. The germline V gene has CDR1 SGHNT and CDR2 YYREEE (reference sequence). The CDR3 loop is CASSLDRGVMGANVLTF. CDR3 coding DNA: TGTGCCAGCAGCTTGGACAGGGGAGTCATGGGGGCCAACGTCCTGACTTTC.

V and J are TRBV11-2 and TRBJ2-7; D call uncertain. The CDR3 spans 13 residues. The germline V gene has CDR1 SGHAT and CDR2 FQNNGV. Trimming took off 5 bases at V and 6 bases at J, with 14 bases between the two ends. The CDR3 here is CASSRDRRGEQYF. The CDR3 bases are TGTGCCAGCAGCCGTGACCGGCGCGGCGAGCAGTACTTC.

This rearrangement joins TRBV27 to TRBJ2-1, with a weak D call TRBD1 (6 bases). V lost 2 bases, J lost 2 bases, and 25 bases lay in between. This CDR3 is built from 20 residues. Germline V CDR1 and CDR2: MNHEY, SMNVEV (reference sequence). CDR3 sequence (DNA): TGTGCCAGCAGTTTAAACCCGACGATCAGACAGGCCCTCACCTACAATGAGCAGTTCTTC. Translating it yields CASSLNPTIRQALTYNEQFF.

The gene calls are TRBV6-5 and TRBJ2-7; 7 bases map to TRBD1. J gave up 8 bases and V 10 bases, and 17 bases lay outside the gene matches. The CDR3 consists of 14 residues. Germline loops: CDR1 MNHEY, CDR2 SVGAGI. The CDR3 nucleotides are TGTGCCACCTGGACCGGGACAGTCGAAGTCCAGCAGTACTTC. This encodes CATWTGTVEVQQYF.

The chain carries TRBV3-1 (or the pseudogene TRBV3-2) and TRBJ1-4; D gene uncertain. The ends were cut back, 0 bases at V and 8 bases at J, with 13 bases in the middle. CDR3 length: 15 amino acids. Germline V gene lookup returns CDR1 LGHDT and CDR2 YNNKEL (reference sequence). In nucleotides, the CDR3 is TGTGCCAGCAGCCAAGATCGATTCTCGGGGGAAAAACTGTTTTTT. Translated: CASSQDRFSGEKLFF.

The table lists this clone with a count of one. This rearrangement joins TRBV23-1 to TRBJ1-6; D gene ambiguous. TRBV23-1 is an ORF for which the function is uncertain. The V end was cut by 8 bases, the J end by 5 bases, with 13 bases between. The CDR3 runs 14 residues. CDR3 residues: CASDWPGDNSPLHF. The CDR3 nucleotides read TGCGCCAGCGACTGGCCCGGGGATAATTCACCCCTCCACTTT.

The chain combines TRBV10-1 with TRBJ2-1, with 9 bases that match TRBD1. Trimming at V came to 6 bases and at J to 14 bases, leaving 8 bases not matched to a gene. Germline CDR1 WNHNN, CDR2 SYGVQD (reference sequence). This CDR3 is 12 amino acids long. CDR3 coding DNA: TGCGCCAGCAGAAGCCGGACAGGGGAGGAGTTCTTC. It yields the protein CASRSRTGEEFF.

This chain's CDR3 is CASSSGLAHGEQYF. CDR3 nucleotide sequence: TGTGCCAGTAGTTCGGGACTAGCTCACGGCGAGCAGTACTTC. The chain links TRBV19 to TRBJ2-7, with TRBD2 matching over 9 bases. The V segment lost 5 bases and the J segment 6 bases; nucleotides outside the gene matches: 8. This CDR3 region has 14 residues. CDR1 LNHDA and CDR2 SQIVND come from the germline V gene (reference sequence).

In its sample, this clone was seen a few times. The chain is built from TRBV5-1 and TRBJ1-2, with D perhaps matching TRBD1 (5 bases). V shed 6 bases and J shed 2 bases, with 17 bases lying between them. This CDR3 spans 15 amino acids. CDR1 is SGHRS, CDR2 YFSETQ, per germline. CDR3 DNA: TGCGCCAGCACGTCAGGGTCAGGGAACAACTATGGCTACACCTTC. Translation: CASTSGSGNNYGYTF.

The chain combines TRBV5-1 with TRBJ1-6; D gene ambiguous. Trimming left V 0 bases short and J 7 bases short, with 5 bases between. The CDR3 is 13 amino acids. Germline V gene sequence: CDR1 SGHRS, CDR2 YFSETQ. The DNA for the CDR3 is TGCGCCAGCAGCTTGGAACACAATTCACCCCTCCACTTT. As protein: CASSLEHNSPLHF.

The rearrangement links TRBV7-9 to TRBJ2-7, with 7 bases fitting TRBD2. The V and J ends lost 7 bases and 5 bases, in that order; junction bases with no gene match: 14. CDR3 length: 15 residues. Germline V gives CDR1 SEHNR, CDR2 FQNEAQ (reference sequence). The chain's CDR3 is CASTKAAGTGHEQYF. CDR3 in DNA: TGTGCCAGCACCAAGGCAGCGGGAACGGGCCACGAGCAGTACTTC.